Detailed here is one T cell receptor (beta chain). Its specificity is not known. The data derive from a study of shared clonotypes between healthy human individuals. Study-wide results and limits: A small donor pool kept down the genetic and exposure-history diversity that was represented.

TCRdb's copy holds only in-frame clones and misses some; the assay was immunoSEQ multiplex PCR. The table lists around 1,900,000 clones, 93% of them singletons. The naive CD8 fraction comprised CD45RO-negative cells positively selected for CCR7 and excluded terminally differentiated effector memory CD45RA+ cells. Sequencing input: naive CD8+ T cells from PBMCs. This receptor was taken from a man younger than 35 in good health. Some clones in this sample may be carry-over from other donors' samples.

The DNA of the CDR3 is TGCGCCAGCAGCCATTCAGACCCCTCTGCGAGGGAGCTGTTTTTT. This translates into CASSHSDPSARELFF. This chain links TRBV4-3 with TRBJ2-2; D is unclear. CDR1 is LGHNA, CDR2 YSLEER, per germline. Trimming took off 3 bases at V and 9 bases at J, with 17 bases between the two ends. The CDR3 runs to 15 residues.